This T cell receptor beta chain appears in the sequencing data of a study of early T cells in non-severe SARS-CoV-2 infection (dated by TCRdb to about 2021). With regard to the full study: TCR sequencing used bulk RNA from unsorted whole blood, so alpha and beta chains could not be paired.

This clonotype has just a few counts. Its antigen remains unidentified. Base quality data are lacking; no much larger clone is found one base away. Receptor amplification or capture employed 5' RACE. Reads for this sample came from a NextSeq 500. Unique molecular identifiers were attached to individual cDNA molecules in the TCR library protocol so that sequencing error and PCR bias could be corrected. Both TCR alpha and beta chains were sequenced, and tight co-correlation was observed between alpha and beta sequence abundances in each sample. As for the authors' bioinformatics: V gene, J gene and CDR3 annotation of TCR sequences was performed with Decombinator V4. Expanded TCRs were defined as changing significantly between any two time points under a Poisson model with p below 0.0001. Abundances of TCRs were expressed as counts per million after normalisation to the total number of TCRs sequenced in each sample. MAIT TCRs were defined by TRAV1-2 paired with TRAJ12, TRAJ20 or TRAJ33, and iNKT TCRs by TRAV10 paired with TRAJ18. A search of VDJdb, accessed on 1 November 2021, was run for TCRs annotated to CMV, EBV and SARS-CoV-2, with TCRs annotated for multiple antigens excluded. TCRdb cleaned the public reads at Q25 with fastp, built clones with MiXCR and kept in-frame beta chains. All rows with the same CDR3 protein become a single entry with the most common DNA and genes. TCRdb, not the authors, supplied the V and J calls. This sample has 60,000 to 65,000 distinct CDR3 sequences in its table, and about 10% of those were observed once. The top ten constitute about an eighth of the sample.

Points the paper makes about the study in general: Matching against VDJdb was skewed toward anti-spike CD8 responses, likely underestimated virus-specific expansions, and missed private and CD4 specificities.

The CDR3 sequence holds 16 residues, the cysteine and phenylalanine included. The CDR3 DNA has 48 bases and is translated from base 1. V is reduced by 3 bases and J by 2 bases, leaving a spacing of 17 bases between them. The germline V gene encodes CDR1 SGHAT and CDR2 FQNNGV. This was a case-control study nested in a cohort of healthcare workers in London, UK, who had nasopharyngeal swab PCR tests and blood samples taken every week. Healthcare workers were enrolled in the week of the UK lockdown, from 23 to 31 March 2020, and were followed every week for up to roughly 15 weeks. This chain joins TRBV11-2 to TRBJ2-7; the D gene assignment is perhaps TRBD1 or TRBD2, with each matching 5 bases. Sequencing was performed on whole blood, taken at baseline. This TCR derives from an adult who was a healthcare worker with PCR-confirmed SARS-CoV-2 infection or an uninfected control (not recorded which). The nucleotide sequence is given as TGTGCCAGCAGCTTGTATTCCGGGGCTTTTGCCTACGAGCAGTACTTC. This translates into CASSLYSGAFAYEQYF.